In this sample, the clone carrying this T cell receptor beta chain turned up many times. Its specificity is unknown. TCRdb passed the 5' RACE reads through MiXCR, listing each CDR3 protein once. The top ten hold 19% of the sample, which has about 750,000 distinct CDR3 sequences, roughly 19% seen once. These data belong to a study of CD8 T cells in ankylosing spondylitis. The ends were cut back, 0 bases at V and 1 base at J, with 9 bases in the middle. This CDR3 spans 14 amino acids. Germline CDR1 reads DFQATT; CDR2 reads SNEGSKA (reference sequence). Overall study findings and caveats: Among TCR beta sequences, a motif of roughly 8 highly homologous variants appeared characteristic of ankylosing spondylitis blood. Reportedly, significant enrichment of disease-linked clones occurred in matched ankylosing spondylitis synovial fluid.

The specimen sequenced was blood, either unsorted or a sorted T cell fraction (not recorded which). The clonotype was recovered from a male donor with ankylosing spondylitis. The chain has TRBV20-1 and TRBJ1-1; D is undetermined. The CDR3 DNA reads TGCAGTGCTAGAGACCTTCGCGGGAACACTGAAGCTTTCTTT. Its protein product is CSARDLRGNTEAFF.